This T cell receptor beta chain was captured in a study of human T cells and chemical hapten exposure. Study-wide findings and caveats: Alopecia affecting every donor means their immune response may not match healthy people's.

TCRdb redid the calling of the RACE reads with MiXCR, one entry per CDR3 protein. This sample has over 100,000 distinct CDR3 sequences; roughly 9% occur once, and the top ten carry around 3.1%. V lost 5 bases and J 1 base, leaving 13 bases between the germline ends. In germline, CDR1 is DFQATT, CDR2 SNEGSKA (reference sequence). The length of the CDR3 is 14 residues. Described time point: patch test 2, 6 weeks after DPC sensitization. Noted treatment: therapeutic diphenylcyclopropenone sensitization with weekly scalp DPC. This clonotype was found many times. Its antigen is unknown. The input for sequencing was whole blood, taken in connection with sensitization to the hapten diphenylcyclopropenone (DPC). The chain links TRBV20-1 to TRBJ2-3; D is unresolved. The sequence was obtained from a middle-aged woman with alopecia areata. Some clones in this sample may be carry-over from other donors' samples. The CDR3 spells CSARSLLRTDTQYF. In DNA, the CDR3 is TGCAGTGCTCGGAGCCTACTCCGCACAGATACGCAGTATTTT.